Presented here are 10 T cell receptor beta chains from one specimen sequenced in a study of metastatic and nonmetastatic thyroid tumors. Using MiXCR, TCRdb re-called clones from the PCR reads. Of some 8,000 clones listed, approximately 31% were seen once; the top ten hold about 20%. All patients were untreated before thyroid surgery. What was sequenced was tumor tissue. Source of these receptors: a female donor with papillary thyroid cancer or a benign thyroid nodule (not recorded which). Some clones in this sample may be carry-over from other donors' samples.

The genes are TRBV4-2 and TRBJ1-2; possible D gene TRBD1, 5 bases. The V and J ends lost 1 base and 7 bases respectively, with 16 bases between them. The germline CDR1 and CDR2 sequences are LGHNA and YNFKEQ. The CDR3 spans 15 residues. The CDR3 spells CASSQGLGFGAGYTF. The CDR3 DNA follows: TGTGCCAGCAGCCAAGGCCTTGGGTTCGGGGCTGGCTACACCTTC.

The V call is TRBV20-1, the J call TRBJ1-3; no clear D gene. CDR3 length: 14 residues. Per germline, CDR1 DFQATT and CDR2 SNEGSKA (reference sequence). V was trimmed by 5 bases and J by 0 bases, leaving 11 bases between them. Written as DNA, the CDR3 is TGCAGTGCTGAGACCGGGGACTCTGGAAACACCATATATTTT. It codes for CSAETGDSGNTIYF.

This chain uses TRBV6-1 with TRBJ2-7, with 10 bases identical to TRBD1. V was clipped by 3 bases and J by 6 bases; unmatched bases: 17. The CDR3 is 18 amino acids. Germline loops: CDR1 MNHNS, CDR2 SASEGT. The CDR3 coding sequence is TGTGCCAGCAGTGACCGAATTATTCCGGGACAGGGGAAATCCGAGCAGTACTTC. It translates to CASSDRIIPGQGKSEQYF.

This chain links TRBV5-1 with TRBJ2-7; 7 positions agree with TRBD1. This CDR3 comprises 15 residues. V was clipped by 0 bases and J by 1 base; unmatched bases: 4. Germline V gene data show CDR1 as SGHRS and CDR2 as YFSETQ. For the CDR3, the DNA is TGCGCCAGCAGCTTGGGACAGGGCTATTCCTACGAGCAGTACTTC. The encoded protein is CASSLGQGYSYEQYF.

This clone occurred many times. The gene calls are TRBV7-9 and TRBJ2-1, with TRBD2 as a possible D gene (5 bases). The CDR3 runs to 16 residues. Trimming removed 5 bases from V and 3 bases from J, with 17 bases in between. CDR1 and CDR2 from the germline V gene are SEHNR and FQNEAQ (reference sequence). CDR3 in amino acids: CASSTRASSFYNEQFF. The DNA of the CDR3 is TGTGCCAGCAGCACTAGGGCGTCGAGCTTCTACAATGAGCAGTTCTTC. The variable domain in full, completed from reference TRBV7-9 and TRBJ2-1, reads DTGVSQNPRHKITKRGQNVTFRCDPISEHNRLYWYRQTLGQGPEFLTYFQNEAQLEKSRLLSDRFSAERPKGSFSTLEIQRTEQGDSAMYLCASSTRASSFYNEQFFGPGTRLTVL.

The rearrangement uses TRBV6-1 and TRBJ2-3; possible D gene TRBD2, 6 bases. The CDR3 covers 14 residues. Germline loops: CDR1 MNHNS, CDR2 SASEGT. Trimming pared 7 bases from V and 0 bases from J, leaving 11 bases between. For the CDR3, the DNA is TGTGCCAGCACTTCCGGGGGAAGCACAGATACGCAGTATTTT. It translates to CASTSGGSTDTQYF.

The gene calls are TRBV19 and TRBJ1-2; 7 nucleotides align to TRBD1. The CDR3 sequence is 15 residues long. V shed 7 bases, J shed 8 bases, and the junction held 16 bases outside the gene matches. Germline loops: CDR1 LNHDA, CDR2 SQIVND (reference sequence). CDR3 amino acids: CASTGTGTEFFGYTF. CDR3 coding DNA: TGTGCCAGTACCGGAACCGGGACAGAGTTTTTCGGCTACACCTTC.

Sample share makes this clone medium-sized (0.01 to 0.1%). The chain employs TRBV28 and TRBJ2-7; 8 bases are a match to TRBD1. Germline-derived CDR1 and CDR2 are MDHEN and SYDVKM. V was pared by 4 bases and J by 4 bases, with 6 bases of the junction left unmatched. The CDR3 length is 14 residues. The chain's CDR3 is CASSWGQAEYEQYF. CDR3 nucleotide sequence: TGTGCCAGCAGTTGGGGACAGGCGGAATACGAGCAGTACTTC.

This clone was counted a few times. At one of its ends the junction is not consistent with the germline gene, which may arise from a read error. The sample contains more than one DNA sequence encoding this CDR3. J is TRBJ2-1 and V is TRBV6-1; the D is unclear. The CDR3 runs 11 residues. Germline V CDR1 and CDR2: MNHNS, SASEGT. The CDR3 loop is CASSGPNEQFF. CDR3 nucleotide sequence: TGTGCCAGCAGTGGACCGAATGAGCAGTTCTTT.

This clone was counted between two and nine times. The chain's CDR3 is CASSYHREASGSDTQYF. The CDR3, as DNA: TGTGCCAGCAGTTACCACAGGGAAGCAAGTGGATCAGATACGCAGTATTTT. The V call is TRBV6-2 or TRBV6-3, the J call TRBJ2-3; D might be TRBD1 (6 bases). The CDR3 is 17 amino acids. Trimming left V 2 bases short and J 4 bases short, with 19 bases between. The germline V gene has CDR1 MNHEY and CDR2 SVGEGT.